Reported below is one T cell receptor (beta chain). The CDR3 totals 13 residues. Germline V CDR1 and CDR2: SGHRS, YFSETQ. Trimming removed 0 bases from V and 10 bases from J; junction bases left unmatched: 3. CD25-based Treg depletion was applied to purified naive CD4+ T cells. After constant-region reverse-primer amplification, full-length variable regions underwent semi-nested PCR with Nested Universal Primer A. Each CDR3 protein is one row after TCRdb ran MiXCR on the 5' RACE reads. The sample carries 62,000 or so distinct CDR3 sequences, 25% to 30% recorded once. Specimen: tumor-infiltrating naive CD4+ T cells sorted from the breast tumor. Subset noted: naive CD4+ T cells, CD4+CD45RA+CD25-. V usage is TRBV5-1 and J usage is TRBJ1-4; 7 bases match TRBD1. The TCR sequence derives from a female donor with breast cancer. The CDR3 loop reads CASSLAQGGKLFF. The DNA of the CDR3 is TGCGCCAGCAGCTTGGCCCAGGGGGGAAAACTGTTTTTT.